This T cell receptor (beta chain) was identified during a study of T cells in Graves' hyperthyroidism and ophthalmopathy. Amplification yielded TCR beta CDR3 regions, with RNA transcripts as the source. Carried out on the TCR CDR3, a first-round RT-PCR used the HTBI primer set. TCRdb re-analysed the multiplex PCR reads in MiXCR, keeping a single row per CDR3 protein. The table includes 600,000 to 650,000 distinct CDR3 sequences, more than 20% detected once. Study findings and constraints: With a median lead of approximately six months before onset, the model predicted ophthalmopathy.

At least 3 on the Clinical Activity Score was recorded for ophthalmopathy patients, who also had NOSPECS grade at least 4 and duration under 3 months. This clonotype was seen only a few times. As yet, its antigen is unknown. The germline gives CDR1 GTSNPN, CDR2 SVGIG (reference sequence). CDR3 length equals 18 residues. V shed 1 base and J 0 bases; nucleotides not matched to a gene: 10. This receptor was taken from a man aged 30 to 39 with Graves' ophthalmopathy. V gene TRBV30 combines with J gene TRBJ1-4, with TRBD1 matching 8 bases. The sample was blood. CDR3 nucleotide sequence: TGTGCCTGGAGTGGGACAGGGAAGGATGGGGCAACTAATGAAAAACTGTTTTTT. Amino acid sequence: CAWSGTGKDGATNEKLFF.